This entry features one T cell receptor beta chain sequence. Base quality data are lacking; no much larger clone is found one base away. Because TCR-alpha and TCR-beta chains were sequenced unpaired, no chain pairing information was available. TCR libraries were generated with the immunoSEQ multiplex PCR assay, using TCR-beta and/or TCR-alpha/delta assays for each sample. The Illumina high-throughput platform was used to sequence the amplified TCR libraries. Regarding the original processing steps: Clustering and dimensionality reduction relied on pairwise TCRdist distances among GMM-specific receptors from T cells that were either sorted ex vivo or expanded in vitro. Sequence motifs, defined by gene usage and CDR3 content, were tested for enrichment in tetramer-positive compared with tetramer-negative populations. TCRdb obtained this table from immuneACCESS and retained in-frame rearrangements with V and J assigned. These tables miss some clones; where compared with another copy, unresolved V genes account for less than half of the shortfall, and the remainder is unexplained. The DNA gave D and trimming, while V, J and clone size come from that table. Present in this sample are around 60,000 clones, around 81% of which were seen just once. Around 13% of the sample is taken by the ten largest.

Thawed, overnight-rested PBMC were stained with GMM-loaded CD1B tetramer, a Live/Dead dye and anti-CD3, then sorted on a FACS Aria II. CD1B tetramers were loaded with C32 glucose monomycolate purified from Rhodococcus equi. PBMC used for tetramer sorting had been depleted of CD14-expressing monocytes for a separate study before cryopreservation. From each donor, approximately 100,000 tetramer-negative cells were sorted and analyzed together with the tetramer-positive cells. GMM-loaded CD1B tetramers were used to sort antigen-specific T cells from four healthy South African adults. These data belong to a study of T cells in tuberculosis (dated by TCRdb to the late 2010s). Study-wide context: In the study, CD1B tetramers and high-throughput TCR immunosequencing were combined to characterize T cells specific for the mycobacterial lipid antigen glucose monomycolate (GMM). Points the paper makes about the study in general: T cells that bind the CD1B-GMM tetramer with low affinity may have been missed by the stringent sort gate.

Ends trimmed: V by 5 bases, J by 0 bases; bases unmatched to a gene: 10. Including cysteine and phenylalanine, the CDR3 has 18 amino acids. Only the CDR3 part of the read is kept: 54 bases, read in frame from the first base. CDR1 and CDR2, per the germline V gene (reference sequence), are LNHDA and SQIVND. In this chain, TRBV19 is recombined with TRBJ2-6; 7 of the junction bases match TRBD1. The sample comprised CD1b-GMM tetramer-negative cells sorted from PBMCs. In the paper's terms, the cell subset or site label means: T cells not binding CD1B-GMM tetramer, sorted from same donor. This receptor was obtained from an adult woman with latent tuberculosis. The CDR3 reads as follows: CASSRQGVSPSGANVLTF. In nucleotides, the sequence is TGTGCCAGTAGTCGCCAGGGGGTAAGCCCCTCTGGGGCCAACGTCCTGACTTTC.